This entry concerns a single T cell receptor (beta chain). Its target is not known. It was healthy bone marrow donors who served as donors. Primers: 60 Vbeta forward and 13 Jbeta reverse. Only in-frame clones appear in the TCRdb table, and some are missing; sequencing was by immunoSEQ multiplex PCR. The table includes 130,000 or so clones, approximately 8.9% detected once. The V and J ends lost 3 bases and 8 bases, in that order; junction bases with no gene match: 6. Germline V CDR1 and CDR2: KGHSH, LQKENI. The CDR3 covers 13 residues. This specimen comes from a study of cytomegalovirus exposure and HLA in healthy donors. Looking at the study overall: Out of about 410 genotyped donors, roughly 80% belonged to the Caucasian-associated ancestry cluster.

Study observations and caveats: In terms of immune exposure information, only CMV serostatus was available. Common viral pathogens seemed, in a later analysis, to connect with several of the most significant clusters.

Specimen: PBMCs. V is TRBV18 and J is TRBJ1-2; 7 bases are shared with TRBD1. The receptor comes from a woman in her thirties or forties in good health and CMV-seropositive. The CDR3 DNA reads TGTGCCAGCTCACCGGAGGGGGCGCGGGGCTACACCTTC. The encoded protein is CASSPEGARGYTF.